This T cell receptor beta chain was identified during a study of blood T cell repertoires in COVID-19. The assay was immunoSEQ multiplex PCR, and TCRdb's table has in-frame clones only and misses some. This table holds 210,000 or so clones, roughly 85% found once. Trimming at V came to 3 bases and at J to 1 base, leaving 6 bases not matched to a gene. This CDR3 comprises 15 residues. The germline gives CDR1 MNHEY, CDR2 SVGEGT. Sequencing was performed on peripheral blood. The gene calls are TRBV6-2 or TRBV6-3 and TRBJ2-7; TRBD1 matches at 7 bases. This TCR was recovered from a man aged 45-65 years with COVID-19, enrolled during active disease. CDR3 sequence: CASSYRQGRSYEQYF. The CDR3 DNA follows: TGTGCCAGCAGTTATCGACAGGGACGGTCCTACGAGCAGTACTTC.